The source of this TCR beta chain is a study of brain T cells in children with intractable seizures. On this clone: No antigen is known for it.

Surgery cases with the highest brain T cell transcript signatures were chosen for sequencing. This table comes from immunoSEQ multiplex PCR, and its TCRdb copy is limited to in-frame clones, with some not included. Of 110,000 or so clones listed, 94% are singletons. Notes on the study in general: Clones missing pre-surgery may reflect undersampling of that blood sample. HCMV serostatus was not known, and viral specificity came from CDR3 similarity only.

The sample consisted of peripheral blood, taken at surgery. The receptor was isolated from a boy younger than two with hemimegalencephaly and intractable seizures.

CDR3 nucleotides: TGTGCCAGCAGTTCAAGCTCCTACGAGCAGTACTTC. Translating gives CASSSSSYEQYF. The V gene is TRBV12-3 or TRBV12-4, the J gene TRBJ2-7, with unresolved D. The CDR3 length is 12 residues. Trimming left V 4 bases short and J 0 bases short, with 4 bases between.